This T cell receptor (beta chain) derives from a study of blood T cell repertoires in COVID-19. Using immunoSEQ multiplex PCR, the repertoire was profiled, and TCRdb retains in-frame clones only, with some absent. The sample records around 160,000 clones, roughly four fifths being singletons. From germline, CDR1 is SGHRS and CDR2 YFSETQ. The V and J ends lost 4 bases and 7 bases respectively, with 9 bases between them. CDR3 length: 11 residues. V gene TRBV5-1 combines with J gene TRBJ2-7; D gene unclear. The receptor was isolated from an elderly woman with acute or convalescent COVID-19. Material for sequencing was peripheral blood. The DNA of the CDR3 is TGCGCCAGCAGCCCGGGTCAAGAGCAGTACTTC. Protein sequence: CASSPGQEQYF.